The text below deals with one T cell receptor (beta chain). The antigen remains unidentified. This specimen comes from a study of cytomegalovirus exposure and HLA in healthy donors. Study details: Around 85 million unique TCR sequences came from HLA-typed donors in an early release. Points from the study as a whole: In a later analysis, across HLA loci, associated TCR counts were highest for DRB1, lowest for HLA-C.

PCR involved 60 Vbeta and 13 Jbeta primers. Data came from immunoSEQ multiplex PCR; TCRdb stores just in-frame clones and leaves some out. Of about 170,000 clones listed, approximately 59% are singletons. Per germline, CDR1 SGHNT and CDR2 YENEEA. The CDR3 runs 13 residues. With 2 bases removed from V and 5 bases from J, the gap between germline ends came to 6 bases. Sequenced input: PBMCs. This chain uses TRBV11-3 with TRBJ2-2; no definite D call. This clonotype originated in a man in his forties or fifties in good health and CMV-seronegative. CDR3 DNA: TGTGCCAGCAGCTTACAGGTTACCGGGGAGCTGTTTTTT. The encoded protein is CASSLQVTGELFF.